This T cell receptor (beta chain) was obtained from a study of CD8 T cells in ankylosing spondylitis. Broader study findings: Disease-linked clones reportedly showed significant enrichment in matched ankylosing spondylitis synovial fluid.

This CDR3 has 16 residues. CDR1 and CDR2 (germline): MGHRA, YSYEKL. Between the trimmed V and J ends, which lost 4 bases and 4 bases, there was a span of 19 bases. This clonotype has more than one count but fewer than ten. What it binds is not known. It was by quantitative 5'-RACE with molecular barcodes that TCR beta libraries were made. TCRdb ran MiXCR on the 5' RACE reads and lists one entry per CDR3 protein. Among 250,000 or so distinct CDR3 sequences listed, 15% to 20% were seen once. The sequenced sample was blood, either unsorted or a sorted T cell fraction (not recorded which). This TCR was sampled from a male donor with ankylosing spondylitis or in good health (not recorded which). The rearrangement uses TRBV4-1 and TRBJ2-5; no reliable D call. CDR3 in amino acids: CASSPSLERYRETQYF. CDR3 sequence (DNA): TGCGCCAGCAGCCCGTCCCTGGAGCGATACCGAGAGACCCAGTACTTC.